This T cell receptor (beta chain) was documented in a study of control samples from healthy donors and cancer patients. Measured with immunoSEQ multiplex PCR; TCRdb has only the in-frame clones, and not every one. The sample includes fewer than 250,000 clones, roughly nine tenths seen only once; the top ten take 1.8%. This CDR3 contains 15 residues. V gave up 4 bases and J gave up 3 bases, with 15 bases separating them. Per the germline V gene, CDR1 is LNHDA and CDR2 is SQIVND (reference sequence). The chain has TRBV19 and TRBJ1-1, with a possible D match to TRBD1 (6 bases). This receptor was obtained from a man under 40 in good health. Specimen: blood. CDR3 sequence: CASSKADRSYTEAFF. The CDR3 region has the DNA TGTGCCAGTAGTAAAGCGGACAGATCTTACACTGAAGCTTTCTTT. Full variable domain (missing parts from reference TRBV19 and TRBJ1-1): DGGITQSPKYLFRKEGQNVTLSCEQNLNHDAMYWYRQDPGQGLRLIYYSQIVNDFQKGDIAEGYSVSREKKESFPLTVTSAQKNPTAFYLCASSKADRSYTEAFFGQGTRLTVV.